Sequencing of this T cell receptor beta chain was carried out in a study of cytomegalovirus exposure and HLA in healthy donors. Study-wide results and caveats: Several top significant clusters appeared, in a later analysis, to be linked to common viral pathogens.

This clone was detected only once. The antigen is undetermined. PCR involved 60 Vbeta and 13 Jbeta primers. In the study's own analysis: In a later analysis, the count reached 74 million or so unique TCR beta chains, with 8.5 million to 14 million shared. Produced via immunoSEQ multiplex PCR; TCRdb's table is partial and in-frame only. The V and J calls and the clone size are those of that table, but D and trimming were determined from the DNA. The sample holds 180,000 or so clones, about 82% seen once. V was trimmed by 1 base and J by 0 bases, leaving 10 bases between them. Per germline, CDR1 SGHVS and CDR2 FNYEAQ. CDR3 length: 15 residues.

The sample comprised PBMCs. This TCR came from a woman aged 25 to 39 in good health and CMV-seronegative. V and J are TRBV7-6 and TRBJ2-7; a weak D match, TRBD1 (5 bases). DNA of the CDR3: TGTGCCAGCAGCTTAGTAGACAGCTACTCCTACGAGCAGTACTTC. Its protein is CASSLVDSYSYEQYF.